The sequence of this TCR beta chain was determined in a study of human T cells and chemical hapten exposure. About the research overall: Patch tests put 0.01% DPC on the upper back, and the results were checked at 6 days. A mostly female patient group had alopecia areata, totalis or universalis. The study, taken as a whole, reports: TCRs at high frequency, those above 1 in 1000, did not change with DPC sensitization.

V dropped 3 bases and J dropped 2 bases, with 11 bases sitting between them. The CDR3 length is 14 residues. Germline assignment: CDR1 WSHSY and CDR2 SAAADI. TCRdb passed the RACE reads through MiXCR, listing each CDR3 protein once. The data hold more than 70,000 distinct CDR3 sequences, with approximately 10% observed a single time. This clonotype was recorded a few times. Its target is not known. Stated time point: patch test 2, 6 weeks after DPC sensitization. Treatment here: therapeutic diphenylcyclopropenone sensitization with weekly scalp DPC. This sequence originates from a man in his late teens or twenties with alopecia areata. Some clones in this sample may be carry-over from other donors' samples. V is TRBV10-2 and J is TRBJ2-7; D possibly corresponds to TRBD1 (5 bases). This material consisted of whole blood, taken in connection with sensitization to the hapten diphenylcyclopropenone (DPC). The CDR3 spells CASSEKGNTYEQYF. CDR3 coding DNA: TGCGCCAGCAGTGAAAAGGGGAATACCTACGAGCAGTACTTC.